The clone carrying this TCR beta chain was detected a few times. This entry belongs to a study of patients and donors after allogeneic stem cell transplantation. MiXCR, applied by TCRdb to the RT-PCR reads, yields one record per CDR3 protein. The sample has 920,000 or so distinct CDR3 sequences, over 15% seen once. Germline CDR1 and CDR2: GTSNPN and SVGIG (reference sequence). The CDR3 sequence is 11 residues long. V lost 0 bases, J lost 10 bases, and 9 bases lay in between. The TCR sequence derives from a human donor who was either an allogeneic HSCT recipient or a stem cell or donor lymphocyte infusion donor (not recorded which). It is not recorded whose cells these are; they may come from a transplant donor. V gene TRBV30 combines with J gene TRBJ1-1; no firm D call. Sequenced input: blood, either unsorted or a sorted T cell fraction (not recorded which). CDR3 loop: CAWSVREGAFF. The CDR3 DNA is TGTGCCTGGAGTGTAAGGGAGGGAGCTTTCTTT.